These T cell receptor beta chains were read from a single sample in a study of control samples from healthy donors and cancer patients. The data were produced by immunoSEQ multiplex PCR, yet TCRdb's version contains in-frame clones alone and is incomplete. The specimen's table records 150,000 to 200,000 clones. The sequenced sample was blood. The receptor set was obtained from a woman under 40 in good health. Both conserved end residues are part of each CDR3. A D gene is named only where the DNA matches it firmly.

TRBJ1-2	NA	TRBV27	TGTGCCAGCAGCCCCGTATCGGCAGACTATGGCTACACCTTC	CASSPVSADYGYTF
TRBJ1-2	NA	TRBV11-2	TGTGCCAGCAGCGCGGAGAATCCCTATGGCTACACCTTC	CASSAENPYGYTF
TRBJ1-5	NA	TRBV28	TGTGCCAGCAGGTCTTATAGCAATCAGCCCCAGCATTTT	CASRSYSNQPQHF
TRBJ1-1	TRBD1	TRBV19	TGTGCCAGTAGTGAGGGGGCGGTCGACACTGAAGCTTTCTTT	CASSEGAVDTEAFF
TRBJ1-6	NA	TRBV9	TGTGCCAGCAGCGTGGACGGGGGGTACTCCTATAATTCACCCCTCCACTTT	CASSVDGGYSYNSPLHF
TRBJ2-3	TRBD1	TRBV12-5	TGTGCTAGTGGTTCGGGACAGGGACGAGATACGCAGTATTTT	CASGSGQGRDTQYF
TRBJ2-1	NA	TRBV4-2	TGTGCCAGCAGCCTTGCAAGCGGTGACTCCTACAATGAGCAGTTCTTC	CASSLASGDSYNEQFF
TRBJ2-7	TRBD1	TRBV10-3	TGTGCCGCCCAGGGCGAGACAGGGAACGAGCAGTACTTC	CAAQGETGNEQYF
TRBJ1-6	NA	TRBV2	TGTGCCAGCAGTGTGGGGAGTAGGGGTAATTCACCCCTCCACTTT	CASSVGSRGNSPLHF
TRBJ1-2	NA	TRBV4-1	TGCGCCAGCAGCCAAGCATGGGATGGAGGCTACACCTTC	CASSQAWDGGYTF
TRBJ1-6	NA	TRBV7-9	TGTGCCAGCAGCACCGGGACACCGGACTCCTATAATTCACCCCTCCACTTT	CASSTGTPDSYNSPLHF
TRBJ2-6	NA	TRBV7-8	TGTGCCAGCAGCTTATACAGCTCTGGGGCCAACGTCCTGACTTTC	CASSLYSSGANVLTF
TRBJ2-2	NA	TRBV4-2	TGTGCCAGCAGCCTACTGGAGGGGGCGGGAACCGGGGAGCTGTTTTTT	CASSLLEGAGTGELFF
TRBJ1-1	NA	TRBV7-7	TGTGCTAGCAGCTTAGATGGCAGGGAGGGTGGGGCGAACACTGAAGCTTTCTTT	CASSLDGREGGANTEAFF
TRBJ2-3	NA	TRBV29-1	TGCAGCGTTGATCAGGGGAGCACAGATACGCAGTATTTT	CSVDQGSTDTQYF
TRBJ1-1	TRBD1	TRBV6-5	TGTGCCAGCAGGACTGACAGGGGGCCGGGAGCTTTCTTT	CASRTDRGPGAFF
TRBJ2-3	TRBD2	TRBV5-1	TGCGCCAGCAGCTTGAAGGCTAGCGGGACAGATACGCAGTATTTT	CASSLKASGTDTQYF
TRBJ1-1	NA	TRBV18	TGTGCCAGCTCACCGATTGCGAGGAACACTGAAGCTTTCTTT	CASSPIARNTEAFF
TRBJ2-3	TRBD1	TRBV6-4	TGTGCCAGCAGCGAAGCCGGGACAGACTATACAGATACGCAGTATTTT	CASSEAGTDYTDTQYF
TRBJ1-1	NA	TRBV19	TGTGCCAGTAGTTTAGGGGTGAACACTGAAGCTTTCTTT	CASSLGVNTEAFF
TRBJ1-5	NA	TRBV24-1	TGTGCCACCAGTGAGGGGACGGTTCAGCCCCAGCATTTT	CATSEGTVQPQHF
TRBJ2-7	NA	TRBV5-4	TGTGCCAGCAGCCCCGGGTCAAACTCCTACGAGCAGTACTTC	CASSPGSNSYEQYF
TRBJ2-3	NA	TRBV11-3	TGTGCCAGCAGCAGGGGAATTAGCACAGATACGCAGTATTTT	CASSRGISTDTQYF
TRBJ2-2	NA	TRBV7-8	TGTGCCAGCAGCTTAGCGGCCGGGGAGCTGTTTTTT	CASSLAAGELFF
TRBJ1-1	NA	TRBV7-9	TGTGCCAGCAGCCGAGAAAGCGTGAACACTGAAGCTTTCTTT	CASSRESVNTEAFF
TRBJ2-7	TRBD1	TRBV20-1	TGCAGTGTCGAGGGGGCGGTCGAGCAGTACTTC	CSVEGAVEQYF
TRBJ1-1	NA	TRBV6-5	TGTGCCAGCAGCTGGCGCGCTGAAGCTTTCTTT	CASSWRAEAFF
TRBJ2-7	NA	TRBV5-1	TGCGCCAGCAGCTTTTCCGGGGCCCAGGAGAAGTACTTC	CASSFSGAQEKYF
TRBJ2-1	NA	TRBV25-1	TGTGCCAGCAGTGAGGCCACTGTGAGTGGGTCCTACAATGAGCAGTTCTTC	CASSEATVSGSYNEQFF
TRBJ1-6	NA	TRBV3-1/TRBV3-2	TGTGCCAGCAGCCTCTCCCCTTCACCCCTCCACTTT	CASSLSPSPLHF
TRBJ1-2	TRBD1	TRBV5-1	TGCCCCAGCAGGGGGGGCCGCGGGGGAGTCGAATCCCTTAACTATGGCTACACCTTC	CPSRGGRGGVESLNYGYTF
TRBJ2-3	NA	TRBV7-3	TGTGCCAGCAGCTTACTTGGGGGGATAACAGATACGCAGTATTTT	CASSLLGGITDTQYF
TRBJ2-1	TRBD2	TRBV29-1	TGCAGCGTCCGGACTAGAGGATCCTACAATGAGCAGTTCTTC	CSVRTRGSYNEQFF
TRBJ1-2	NA	TRBV13	TGTGCCAGCAGCTTGGGCAGCCTCTCCCACTATGGCTACACCTTC	CASSLGSLSHYGYTF
TRBJ1-4	TRBD1	TRBV28	TGTGCCAGCAGTTTAGGGGCAGGGGGCAGCGAAAATGAAAAACTGTTTTTT	CASSLGAGGSENEKLFF
TRBJ1-1	NA	TRBV5-1	TGCGCCAGCAGGAACGATCCGGGTATGAACACTGAAGCTTTCTTT	CASRNDPGMNTEAFF
TRBJ1-5	NA	TRBV28	TGTGCCATATCGCGGGGCAGGGCCGCGATTTCGAGCAATCAGCCCCAGCATTTT	CAISRGRAAISSNQPQHF
TRBJ1-6	NA	TRBV6-1	TGTGCCAGCAGTGGACAGACTAGCTCCTATAATTCACCCCTCCACTTT	CASSGQTSSYNSPLHF
TRBJ2-1	NA	TRBV7-9	TGTGCCAGCGGCGTGACGTCCTACAATGAGCAGTTCTTC	CASGVTSYNEQFF
TRBJ2-2	NA	TRBV6-5	TGTGCCAGCAGTTACTTCCCGGGGCAGGCCACCGGGGAGCTGTTTTTT	CASSYFPGQATGELFF
TRBJ1-2	TRBD1	TRBV4-2	TGTGCCAGCAGCCAACCGGGACAGGGAAGCTTTAGGTATGGCTACACCTTC	CASSQPGQGSFRYGYTF
TRBJ2-6	NA	TRBV2	TGTGCCAGCAGGGTTCAGGGGTCGATGGGGGCCAACGTCCTGACTTTC	CASRVQGSMGANVLTF
TRBJ2-1	TRBD1	TRBV2	TGTGCCAGCCTGGGACAGGGGAACTACAATGAGCAGTTCTTC	CASLGQGNYNEQFF
TRBJ2-7	NA	TRBV5-4	TGTGCCAGCAGCTTGGGAGGGGGGAACAACGAGCAGTACTTC	CASSLGGGNNEQYF
TRBJ1-1	TRBD1	TRBV12-3/TRBV12-4	TGTGCCAGCAATTTTGGGACAGGGCGGGCTTTCTTT	CASNFGTGRAFF